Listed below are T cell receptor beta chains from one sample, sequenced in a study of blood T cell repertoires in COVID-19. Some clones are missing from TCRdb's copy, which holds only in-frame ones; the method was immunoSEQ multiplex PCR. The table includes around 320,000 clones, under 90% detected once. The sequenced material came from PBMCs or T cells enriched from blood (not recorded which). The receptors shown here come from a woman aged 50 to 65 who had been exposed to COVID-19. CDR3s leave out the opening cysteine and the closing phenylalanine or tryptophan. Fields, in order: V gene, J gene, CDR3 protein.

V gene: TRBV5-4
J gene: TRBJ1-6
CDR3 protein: ASSRDRENSPLH

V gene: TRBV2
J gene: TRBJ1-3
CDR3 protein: ASSEDSFSGNTIY

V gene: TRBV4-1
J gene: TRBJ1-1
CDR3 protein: ASSREGQTRTEAF

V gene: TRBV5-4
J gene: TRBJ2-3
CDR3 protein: ASSRRLAGTTDTQY

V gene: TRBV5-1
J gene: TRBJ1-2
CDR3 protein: ASSTETGDYGYT

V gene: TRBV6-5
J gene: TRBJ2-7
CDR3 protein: ASTPVDRVYEQY

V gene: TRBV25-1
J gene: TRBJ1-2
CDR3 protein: ASSEPQGYT

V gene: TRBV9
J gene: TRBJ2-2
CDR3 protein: ASSVARMGGELF

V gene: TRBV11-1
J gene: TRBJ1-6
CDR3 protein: ASSTGTGTSEPLH

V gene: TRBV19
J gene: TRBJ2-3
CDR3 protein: ASSAPGGANTQY

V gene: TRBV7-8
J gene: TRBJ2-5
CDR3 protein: ASTSTSFGTQY

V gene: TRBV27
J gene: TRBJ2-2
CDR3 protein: ASSFAGGAGAGELF

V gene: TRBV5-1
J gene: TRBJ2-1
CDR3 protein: ASSLGTGSPYNEQF

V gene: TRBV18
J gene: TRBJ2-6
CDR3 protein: ASSPPGLSTSGAKVLT

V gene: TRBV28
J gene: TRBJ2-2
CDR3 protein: ASREGTGTNTGELF

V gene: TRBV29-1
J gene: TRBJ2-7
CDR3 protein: SVRDSGFGAAYEQY

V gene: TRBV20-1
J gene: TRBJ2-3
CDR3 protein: SASTTSGGDTDTQY

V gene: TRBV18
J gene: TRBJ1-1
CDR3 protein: ASSPFAQGTLNTEAF

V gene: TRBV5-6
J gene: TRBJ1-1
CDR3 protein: ASSLGGREAF

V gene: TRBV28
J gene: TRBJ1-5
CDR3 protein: ASSLGTGLPLNQPQH

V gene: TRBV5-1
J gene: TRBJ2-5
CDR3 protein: ASSLTNYRDQETQY

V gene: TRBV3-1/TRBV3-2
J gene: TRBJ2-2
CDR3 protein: ASSQEDRGPGELF

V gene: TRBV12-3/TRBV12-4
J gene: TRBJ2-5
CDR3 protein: ASSLGRAETQY

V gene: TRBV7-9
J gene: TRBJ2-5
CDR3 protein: ASSLFSPLKGTEQETQY

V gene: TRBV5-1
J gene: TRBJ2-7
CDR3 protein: ASSLFSGTSYEQY

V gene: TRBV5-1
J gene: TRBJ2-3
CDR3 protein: ASSFGDRDGTQY

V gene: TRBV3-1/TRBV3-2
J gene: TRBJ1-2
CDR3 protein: ASSQLGILGGNGYT

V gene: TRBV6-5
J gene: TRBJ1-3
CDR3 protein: ASSYSSAGSGNTIY

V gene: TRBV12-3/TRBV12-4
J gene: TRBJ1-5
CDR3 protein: ASSWQSDQPQH

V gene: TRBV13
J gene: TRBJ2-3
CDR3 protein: ASGGTGGAGTQY

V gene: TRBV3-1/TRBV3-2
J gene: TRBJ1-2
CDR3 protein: ASSRQSAGYT

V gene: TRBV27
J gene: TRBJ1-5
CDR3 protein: ASSLSTGGGQPQH

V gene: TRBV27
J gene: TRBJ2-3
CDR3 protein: ASSFGGSTDTQY

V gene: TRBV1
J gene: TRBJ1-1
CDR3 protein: TSSQLPTPRNTEAF

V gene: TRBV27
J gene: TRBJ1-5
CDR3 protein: ASSLRTAADQPQH

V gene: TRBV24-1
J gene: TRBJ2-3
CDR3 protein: ATSLGGSTDTQY

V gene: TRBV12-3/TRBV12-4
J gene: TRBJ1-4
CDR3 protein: ASSRATNEKLF

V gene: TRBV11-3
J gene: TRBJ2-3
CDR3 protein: ASSLGGAADTQY

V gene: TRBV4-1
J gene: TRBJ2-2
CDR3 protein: ASSQDRLAGVPHTGELF

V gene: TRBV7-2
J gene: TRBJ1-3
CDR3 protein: ASSFRDSGNTIY

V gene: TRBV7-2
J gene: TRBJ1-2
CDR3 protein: ASSLNTYGYT

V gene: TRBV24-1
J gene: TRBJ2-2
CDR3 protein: ATSDSGQSNTGELF

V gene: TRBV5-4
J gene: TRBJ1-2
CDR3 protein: ASSPGQAYGYT

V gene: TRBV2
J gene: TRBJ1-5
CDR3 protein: ASSPDRGPQPQH

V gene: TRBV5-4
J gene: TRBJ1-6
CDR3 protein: ASSSLRDRGNSPLH

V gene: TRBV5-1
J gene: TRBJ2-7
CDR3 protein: APSWGGAGGATEQY

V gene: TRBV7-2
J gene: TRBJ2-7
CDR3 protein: ASSLGAGGEYEQY

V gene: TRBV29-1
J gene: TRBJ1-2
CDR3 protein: SVAPGTANYGYT

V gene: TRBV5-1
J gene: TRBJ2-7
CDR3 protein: ASSLWDRVTYEQY

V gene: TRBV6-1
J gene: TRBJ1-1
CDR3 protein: ASSGYRMNTEAF

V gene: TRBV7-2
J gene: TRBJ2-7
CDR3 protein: ASSLAGTGIYEQY